The rows below give T cell receptor beta chains drawn from one sample of a study of blood T cell repertoires in COVID-19. Profiling relied on immunoSEQ multiplex PCR, and the TCRdb table lists in-frame clones only, not all of them. Found here are fewer than 200,000 clones, more than 65% of them singletons; the top ten hold 9.5% to 13%. The sample was peripheral blood. These receptors were collected from a man between 65 and 85 years old with active or convalescent COVID-19. CDR3s include the opening cysteine and the closing phenylalanine or tryptophan. The order of the fields is J gene, D gene, V gene, CDR3 protein, CDR3 DNA. A D gene is named only where the DNA matches it firmly.

j_gene: TRBJ2-2; d_gene: -; v_gene: TRBV28; CDR3aa: CASSFRVVGELFF; CDR3nt: TGTGCCAGCAGTTTTAGAGTCGTAGGGGAGCTGTTTTTT
j_gene: TRBJ1-1; d_gene: -; v_gene: TRBV18; CDR3aa: CASSPDWGGGKTEAFF; CDR3nt: TGTGCCAGCTCACCCGATTGGGGGGGAGGGAAAACTGAAGCTTTCTTT
j_gene: TRBJ1-1; d_gene: -; v_gene: TRBV7-9; CDR3aa: CASRGGASTEAFF; CDR3nt: TGTGCCAGCAGGGGTGGGGCGAGTACTGAAGCTTTCTTT
j_gene: TRBJ1-5; d_gene: -; v_gene: TRBV28; CDR3aa: CASSLLGQRNQPQHF; CDR3nt: TGTGCCAGCAGTTTGTTAGGACAGCGCAATCAGCCCCAGCATTTT
j_gene: TRBJ2-1; d_gene: TRBD2; v_gene: TRBV5-4; CDR3aa: CASSLARGGSVSYNEQFF; CDR3nt: TGTGCCAGCAGCTTGGCTAGGGGAGGGAGTGTCTCCTACAATGAGCAGTTCTTC
j_gene: TRBJ1-6; d_gene: TRBD1; v_gene: TRBV11-1; CDR3aa: CASSQARGRSPLHF; CDR3nt: TGTGCCAGCAGCCAGGCCAGGGGGCGATCACCCCTCCACTTT
j_gene: TRBJ2-1; d_gene: TRBD2; v_gene: TRBV7-3; CDR3aa: CASSLGSLADYNEQFF; CDR3nt: TGTGCCAGCAGCTTGGGGTCCCTAGCGGACTACAATGAGCAGTTCTTC
j_gene: TRBJ1-4; d_gene: TRBD1; v_gene: TRBV7-6; CDR3aa: CASSHGTGRSEKLFF; CDR3nt: TGTGCCAGCAGCCACGGGACAGGGAGGAGTGAAAAACTGTTTTTT
j_gene: TRBJ1-4; d_gene: -; v_gene: TRBV3-1/TRBV3-2; CDR3aa: CASSQNLGGRSEKLFF; CDR3nt: TGTGCCAGCAGCCAAAACCTGGGGGGACGGTCTGAAAAACTGTTTTTT
j_gene: TRBJ1-2; d_gene: TRBD1; v_gene: TRBV6-1; CDR3aa: CASSKEGTGSFSTNYGYTF; CDR3nt: TGTGCCAGCAGTAAAGAAGGGACAGGCTCTTTTTCGACTAACTATGGCTACACCTTC